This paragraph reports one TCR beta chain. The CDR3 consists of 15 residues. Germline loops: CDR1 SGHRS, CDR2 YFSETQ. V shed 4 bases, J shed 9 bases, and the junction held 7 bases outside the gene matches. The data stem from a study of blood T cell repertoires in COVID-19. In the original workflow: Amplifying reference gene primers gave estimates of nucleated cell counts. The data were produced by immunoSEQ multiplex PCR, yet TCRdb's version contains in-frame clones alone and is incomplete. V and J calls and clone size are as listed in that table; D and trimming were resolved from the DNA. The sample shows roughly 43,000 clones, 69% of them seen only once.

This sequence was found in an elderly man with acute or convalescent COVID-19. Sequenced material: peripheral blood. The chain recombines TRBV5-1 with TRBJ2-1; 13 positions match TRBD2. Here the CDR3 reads CASSLGLAGVTEQFF. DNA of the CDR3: TGCGCCAGCAGCCTAGGACTAGCGGGAGTCACTGAGCAGTTCTTC.